Listed here are 28 T cell receptor beta chains from one sample, sequenced in a study of blood T cell repertoires in COVID-19. Measured with immunoSEQ multiplex PCR; TCRdb has only the in-frame clones, and not every one. The data contain approximately 84,000 clones, 70% to 80% of them singletons. The sequenced material came from peripheral blood. These receptors all stem from a human donor in a cohort sampled during active COVID-19.

The genes are TRBV12-3 or TRBV12-4 and TRBJ1-1; 8 bases are shared with TRBD1. The CDR3 length is 13 residues. The ends lost 7 bases at V and 5 bases at J; junction bases unmatched: 6. CDR3 DNA sequence: TGTGCCAGCACCTTGGACAGGGCGACTGAAGCTTTCTTT. This codes for CASTLDRATEAFF.

The rearrangement links TRBV11-2 to TRBJ2-2; 14 bases match TRBD2. This CDR3 is 17 amino acids long. V shed 5 bases and J 5 bases; nucleotides not matched to a gene: 7. Germline CDR1 and CDR2: SGHAT and FQNNGV. CDR3 coding DNA: TGTGCCAGCAGCCCCCCAGGACTAGCGGGAGGTACCGGGGAGCTGTTTTTT. This sequence encodes CASSPPGLAGGTGELFF.

This clone was counted a few times. The chain has TRBV9 and TRBJ2-2, with 11 bases matching TRBD2. Germline V gene data show CDR1 as SGDLS and CDR2 as YYNGEE. V trimming: 3 bases; J trimming: 2 bases; junction bases outside the gene matches: 12. There are 19 residues in the CDR3. For the CDR3, the DNA is TGTGCCAGCAGCGGGAGGTCTAGCGGGGGGAGGATAAACACCGGGGAGCTGTTTTTT. This gives the protein CASSGRSSGGRINTGELFF.

V gene TRBV5-1 combines with J gene TRBJ1-1; D is possibly TRBD1 (5 bases). The CDR3 is made up of 14 amino acids. With 0 bases removed from V and 0 bases from J, the gap between germline ends came to 6 bases. Germline loops: CDR1 SGHRS, CDR2 YFSETQ. CDR3 in amino acids: CASSLETVNTEAFF. The CDR3 region has the DNA TGCGCCAGCAGCTTGGAGACAGTGAACACTGAAGCTTTCTTT.

The chain has TRBV7-3 and TRBJ1-6; D possibly corresponds to TRBD1 (5 bases). V shed 4 bases and J shed 4 bases, with 11 bases lying between them. The germline V gene has CDR1 SGHTA and CDR2 FQGTGA. This CDR3 comprises 15 residues. The CDR3 loop is CASSWGGGYNSPLHF. The CDR3 nucleotides are TGTGCCAGCAGCTGGGGTGGGGGGTATAATTCACCCCTCCACTTT.

The genes are TRBV24-1 and TRBJ1-2; no definite D call. Germline assignment: CDR1 KGHDR and CDR2 SFDVKD. V lost 2 bases, J lost 1 base, and 4 bases lay in between. This CDR3 is built from 13 residues. CDR3 sequence (DNA): TGTGCCACCAGTGATTCAGATAACTATGGCTACACCTTC. Translation: CATSDSDNYGYTF.

The chain carries TRBV2 and TRBJ1-4, with TRBD1 matching over 8 bases. Germline trimming cut 3 bases from V and 8 bases from J; bases unmatched to any gene: 11. The CDR3 sequence is 16 residues long. The germline CDR1 and CDR2 sequences are SNHLY and FYNNEI. CDR3 protein: CASSDFRGLVGEKLFF. CDR3 in DNA: TGTGCCAGCAGTGATTTCAGGGGGCTCGTGGGGGAAAAACTGTTTTTT.

The rearrangement links TRBV14 to TRBJ2-5; possibly TRBD2 for D (5 bases). The germline V gene encodes CDR1 SGHDN and CDR2 FVKESK. Trimming removed 5 bases at V and 2 bases at J, with 18 bases between. This CDR3 has 16 residues. The CDR3 bases are TGTGCCAGCAGCGCCAGAAGAGGGAGCGAACAAGAGACCCAGTACTTC. Protein product: CASSARRGSEQETQYF.

This clone was seen just once. This chain uses TRBV24-1 with TRBJ2-2; D is possibly TRBD1 (5 bases). V was trimmed by 6 bases and J by 0 bases, leaving 10 bases between them. Germline CDR1 KGHDR, CDR2 SFDVKD. CDR3 length: 15 amino acids. Here the CDR3 reads CATSYDSANTGELFF. CDR3 nucleotide sequence: TGTGCCACCAGTTATGACAGCGCGAACACCGGGGAGCTGTTTTTT.

The chain uses TRBV12-3 or TRBV12-4 and TRBJ2-7; 7 bases are a match to TRBD2. V trimming: 5 bases; J trimming: 3 bases; junction bases outside the gene matches: 4. This CDR3 has 13 amino acids. CDR3 nucleotide sequence: TGTGCCAGCAGTCATCCGGGGGGCTACGAGCAGTACTTC. This translates into CASSHPGGYEQYF.

This chain uses TRBV5-1 with TRBJ2-3, with D possibly being TRBD2 (6 bases). This CDR3 is built from 14 residues. The V gene's germline CDR1 is SGHRS and CDR2 YFSETQ. The V and J ends lost 4 bases and 5 bases respectively, with 14 bases between them. The CDR3 DNA reads as TGCGCCAGCAGCCGGCGGGAAGGGATAGATACGCAGTATTTT. It encodes CASSRREGIDTQYF.

This sequence joins TRBV12-3 or TRBV12-4 and TRBJ2-7; D is unclear. V was shortened by 6 bases and J by 5 bases, with 14 bases between the two germline ends. This CDR3 has 13 amino acids. CDR3 loop: CASSTGRYDEQYF. The CDR3 region has the DNA TGTGCCAGCAGCACGGGTAGATACGACGAGCAGTACTTC.

This sequence joins TRBV5-1 and TRBJ1-6; D gene ambiguous. The CDR3 runs to 14 residues. CDR1 and CDR2 (germline): SGHRS, YFSETQ. V lost 5 bases, J lost 7 bases, and 13 bases lay in between. CDR3 bases: TGCGCCAGCAGGGACGGAGGTGGGAATTCACCCCTCCACTTT. Translated, it gives CASRDGGGNSPLHF.

The V call is TRBV2, the J call TRBJ2-1; 9 positions agree with TRBD2. Looked up from germline, CDR1 is SNHLY and CDR2 is FYNNEI. The V gene end was trimmed by 6 bases and the J gene end by 9 bases; junction bases not matched to a gene: 12. The CDR3 runs 15 residues. CDR3 residues: CASRLRSGGYGEQFF. CDR3 DNA sequence: TGTGCCAGCAGACTCCGGAGCGGGGGGTATGGTGAGCAGTTCTTC.

The V gene is TRBV9, the J gene TRBJ1-1, with D possibly matching TRBD1 (6 bases). The V end was cut by 3 bases, the J end by 5 bases, with 11 bases between. This CDR3 has 13 amino acids. Germline CDR1 is SGDLS and CDR2 is YYNGEE. The CDR3 bases are TGTGCCAGCAGCGCGACAGGACGGACTGAAGCTTTCTTT. It specifies CASSATGRTEAFF.

J is TRBJ2-1 and V is TRBV7-3; the D gene is possibly TRBD2 (5 bases). Looked up from germline, CDR1 is SGHTA and CDR2 is FQGTGA. The CDR3 covers 13 residues. The V and J ends lost 5 bases and 6 bases respectively, with 11 bases between them. CDR3 coding DNA: TGTGCCAGCAGCCGGGGAGTAACCAATGAGCAGTTCTTC. As protein: CASSRGVTNEQFF.

V and J are TRBV28 and TRBJ1-2; TRBD1 matches 7 bases. V gave up 6 bases and J gave up 2 bases; unmatched junction bases: 6. Germline V gives CDR1 MDHEN, CDR2 SYDVKM. The CDR3 contains 14 residues. Written as DNA, the CDR3 is TGTGCCAGCAGCCAGGGACAGCTAAACTATGGCTACACCTTC. The encoded protein is CASSQGQLNYGYTF.

The CDR3, as DNA: TGTGCCAGCTCACTCGCCGAGAGGGGGATCGAGCAGTACTTC. Residues: CASSLAERGIEQYF. V is TRBV18 and J is TRBJ2-7, with D perhaps TRBD1 (6 bases). This CDR3 spans 14 amino acids. Trimming took off 4 bases at V and 6 bases at J, with 16 bases between the two ends. CDR1 is KGHSH and CDR2 is LQKENI in the germline V gene.

V gene TRBV5-5 combines with J gene TRBJ1-5; D remains unclear. The CDR3 totals 13 residues. The V end lost 1 base, the J end lost 4 bases, and 6 bases lay between the germline ends. Germline CDR1 is SGHKS and CDR2 is YYEKEE (reference sequence). CDR3 region: CASSLLLNQPQHF. CDR3 nucleotides: TGTGCCAGCAGCTTGCTCCTTAATCAGCCCCAGCATTTT.

The chain joins TRBV6-5 to TRBJ1-1; 10 bases are a match to TRBD1. Germline V CDR1 and CDR2: MNHEY, SVGAGI. The CDR3 contains 14 residues. The J segment lost 3 bases and the V segment lost 5 bases, leaving 3 bases of the junction unmatched. The CDR3 DNA is TGTGCCAGCAGTCCGGGACAGGGGTACACTGAAGCTTTCTTT. Its protein product is CASSPGQGYTEAFF.

The genes are TRBV18 and TRBJ2-3; 11 nucleotides align to TRBD1. The germline V gene encodes CDR1 KGHSH and CDR2 LQKENI. J gave up 8 bases and V 3 bases, and 7 bases lay outside the gene matches. The CDR3 is 15 amino acids. CDR3 sequence reads: CASSPPGTGGITQYF. The DNA for the CDR3 is TGTGCCAGCTCACCCCCCGGGACAGGGGGGATTACGCAGTATTTT.

The chain has TRBV6-1 and TRBJ1-2, with 9 bases aligning to TRBD1. V trimming: 3 bases; J trimming: 3 bases; junction bases outside the gene matches: 5. Per the germline V gene, CDR1 is MNHNS and CDR2 is SASEGT. CDR3 size: 15 residues. Here the CDR3 DNA reads TGTGCCAGCAGTGACCAGACAGGGGGAGACTATGGCTACACCTTC. This codes for CASSDQTGGDYGYTF.

V and J are TRBV5-5 and TRBJ2-5; 8 nucleotides match TRBD1. Trimming at V came to 3 bases and at J to 3 bases, leaving 7 bases not matched to a gene. This CDR3 contains 15 residues. In germline, CDR1 is SGHKS, CDR2 YYEKEE (reference sequence). This CDR3 reads CASSSPDRAKETQYF. CDR3 sequence (DNA): TGTGCCAGCAGCTCCCCGGACAGGGCGAAAGAGACCCAGTACTTC.

The V and J genes are TRBV28 and TRBJ1-2; the D gene is possibly TRBD1 (6 bases). Trimming cost V 5 bases and J 8 bases, with 12 bases left between them. The length of the CDR3 is 12 residues. In germline, CDR1 is MDHEN, CDR2 SYDVKM. The CDR3 DNA follows: TGTGCCAGCAGTGAGGGGGTAAAAGGCTACACCTTC. It translates to CASSEGVKGYTF.

J is TRBJ2-3 and V is TRBV15, with 8 bases matching TRBD2. The V and J ends lost 1 base and 1 base, in that order; junction bases with no gene match: 4. CDR3 length: 16 residues. Germline V gene lookup returns CDR1 LNHNV and CDR2 YYDKDF (reference sequence). The CDR3 DNA follows: TGTGCCACCAGCAGAGCGGGGGGGCCCCGCACAGATACGCAGTATTTT. This translates into CATSRAGGPRTDTQYF.

This sequence joins TRBV5-1 and TRBJ1-1, with TRBD1 identical over 10 bases. V lost 4 bases to trimming and J lost 3 bases; unmatched junction nucleotides: 3. Germline V gene lookup returns CDR1 SGHRS and CDR2 YFSETQ. The CDR3 extends over 14 amino acids. The DNA for the CDR3 is TGCGCCAGCAGCCGGGACAGGGGAGACACTGAAGCTTTCTTT. The encoded protein is CASSRDRGDTEAFF.

In this sample, this clone turned up many times. V and J are TRBV18 and TRBJ1-2, with D unresolved. V was clipped by 5 bases and J by 6 bases, with 16 bases between them. CDR1 is KGHSH, CDR2 LQKENI, per germline. CDR3 length: 14 amino acids. The CDR3 nucleotides are TGTGCCAGCTCAGCTGTCGACATCAGAAATGGCTACACCTTC. Translated, it gives CASSAVDIRNGYTF.

CDR3 region: CASSFLAGYGTGELFF. CDR3 DNA: TGTGCCAGCAGCTTTTTAGCGGGATACGGCACCGGGGAGCTGTTTTTT. The chain links TRBV11-2 to TRBJ2-2, with 8 bases fitting TRBD2. V was pared by 3 bases and J by 4 bases, with 7 bases of the junction left unmatched. The CDR3 consists of 16 residues. CDR1 and CDR2 (germline): SGHAT, FQNNGV. Full variable domain (rest looked up from reference TRBV11-2 and TRBJ2-2): EAGVAQSPRYKIIEKRQSVAFWCNPISGHATLYWYQQILGQGPKLLIQFQNNGVVDDSQLPKDRFSAERLKGVDSTLKIQPAKLEDSAVYLCASSFLAGYGTGELFFGEGSRLTVL.